One and the same sample provided the 24 T cell receptor beta chains below, sequenced in a study of blood T cell repertoires in COVID-19. Clones were sequenced by immunoSEQ multiplex PCR, and TCRdb holds only the in-frame ones, with some missing. The sample contains approximately 100,000 clones, roughly four fifths of which appear only once. Sequencing was carried out using peripheral blood. These receptors all stem from a man between 65 and 85 years old with acute or convalescent COVID-19.

V and J are TRBV9 and TRBJ1-4; D possibly corresponds to TRBD1 (5 bases). V was cut by 1 base and J by 8 bases, with 12 bases left in between. The CDR3 is 14 residues long. The germline V gene encodes CDR1 SGDLS and CDR2 YYNGEE. CDR3 nucleotide sequence: TGTGCCAGCAGCGTAATGCCAGGGAAAGAAAAACTGTTTTTT. Protein product: CASSVMPGKEKLFF.

The rearrangement links TRBV20-1 to TRBJ2-3; D unclear. The germline V gene has CDR1 DFQATT and CDR2 SNEGSKA (reference sequence). The CDR3 is 11 residues long. Between the trimmed V and J ends, which lost 0 bases and 6 bases, there was a span of 4 bases. This CDR3 reads CSARDSDTQYF. For the CDR3, the DNA is TGCAGTGCTAGAGATTCGGATACGCAGTATTTT.

This clone was seen a single time. The chain recombines TRBV4-1 with TRBJ1-4, with 7 bases that match TRBD1. V lost 4 bases, J lost 8 bases, and 10 bases stayed unmatched. CDR1 is MGHRA, CDR2 YSYEKL, per germline. The CDR3 extends over 15 amino acids. Here the CDR3 DNA reads TGCGCCAGCAGCCGAGAGACAGGGTTCAGGGAAAAACTGTTTTTT. Amino acid sequence: CASSRETGFREKLFF.

This chain uses TRBV7-2 with TRBJ2-1; 12 positions match TRBD2. Germline V CDR1 and CDR2: SGHTA, FQGNSA. The CDR3 totals 14 residues. J lost 10 bases, V lost 4 bases, and 5 bases had no gene match. The CDR3 DNA reads as TGTGCCAGCAGCTCACTAGCGGGAGGTGCGGAGCAGTTCTTC. It translates to CASSSLAGGAEQFF.

This clone was seen only once. This chain connects TRBV18 to TRBJ2-3; maybe TRBD1 (5 bases). There are 17 residues in the CDR3. CDR1 is KGHSH, CDR2 LQKENI, per germline. V shed 6 bases and J shed 1 base, with 20 bases lying between them. The CDR3 DNA is TGTGCCAGCTCCCCTCAAACGCTCACAGGAGGCACAGATACGCAGTATTTT. This sequence encodes CASSPQTLTGGTDTQYF.

The V and J genes are TRBV7-6 and TRBJ1-3; D gene uncertain. Germline loops: CDR1 SGHVS, CDR2 FNYEAQ. Trimming took off 5 bases at V and 11 bases at J, with 16 bases between the two ends. This CDR3 region has 13 residues. CDR3 DNA sequence: TGTGCCAGCAGCCCCTACCGGGAGAGTCCCATATATTTT. Protein sequence: CASSPYRESPIYF.

The V and J genes are TRBV6-5 and TRBJ2-1; TRBD2 might be the D (6 bases). The ends were cut back, 6 bases at V and 2 bases at J, with 14 bases in the middle. This CDR3 contains 15 residues. Germline CDR1 MNHEY, CDR2 SVGAGI. CDR3 loop: CASSADYAAYNEQFF. CDR3 bases: TGTGCCAGCAGCGCGGACTACGCCGCCTACAATGAGCAGTTCTTC.

The chain joins TRBV5-1 to TRBJ2-4; 10 positions agree with TRBD2. The CDR3 totals 19 residues. Germline CDR1 and CDR2: SGHRS and YFSETQ. Germline trimming cut 7 bases from V and 5 bases from J; bases unmatched to any gene: 21. CDR3 residues: CASSPGASGRVLGENIQYF. DNA for the CDR3: TGCGCCAGCTCTCCCGGGGCTAGCGGGAGAGTGCTCGGGGAAAACATTCAGTACTTC.

The rearrangement uses TRBV7-9 and TRBJ1-1; unclear D gene. Between the trimmed V and J ends, which lost 1 base and 5 bases, there was a span of 8 bases. CDR3 length: 13 residues. The V gene's germline CDR1 is SEHNR and CDR2 FQNEAQ (reference sequence). CDR3 in DNA: TGTGCCAGCAGCTTAGGGCAGTCGACTGAAGCTTTCTTT. This sequence encodes CASSLGQSTEAFF.

This clone was seen only a few times. V usage is TRBV29-1 and J usage is TRBJ1-2, with D unresolved. This CDR3 comprises 12 residues. Germline V lookup: CDR1 SQVTM, CDR2 ANQGSEA. Between the trimmed V and J ends, which lost 8 bases and 8 bases, there was a span of 18 bases. The chain's CDR3 is CSPWVVGEGYTF. CDR3 nucleotide sequence: TGCAGCCCATGGGTAGTGGGAGAAGGCTACACCTTC.

The chain joins TRBV23-1 to TRBJ1-5, with D tentatively TRBD1 (5 bases). TRBV23-1 is an open reading frame whose function is uncertain. CDR3 length equals 16 residues. Deletions cut 0 bases from V and 6 bases from J, with 15 bases between. This CDR3 is CASSQSYPRVSQPQHF. CDR3 nucleotide sequence: TGCGCCAGCAGTCAATCGTACCCCAGGGTGTCTCAGCCCCAGCATTTT.

In this sample, this clone turned up a few times. The chain recombines TRBV27 with TRBJ1-2, with D possibly matching TRBD1 (5 bases). The CDR3 is 16 amino acids. V was pared by 6 bases and J by 9 bases, with 26 bases between. Germline assignment: CDR1 MNHEY and CDR2 SMNVEV (reference sequence). In DNA form, the CDR3 reads TGTGCCAGCAGCTCATTGCAGGGAGGCCCCCTAGTTAGCTACACCTTC. It encodes CASSSLQGGPLVSYTF.

The rearrangement links TRBV2 to TRBJ2-6; 10 bases fit TRBD1. Trimming took 6 bases from V and 1 from J; bases not matched to a gene: 3. The CDR3 has 16 amino acids. Germline-derived CDR1 and CDR2 are SNHLY and FYNNEI. The CDR3 bases are TGTGCCAGCAGCCGGGACAGGGGTTCTGGGGCCAACGTCCTGACTTTC. Translation gives CASSRDRGSGANVLTF.

This chain joins TRBV3-1 (or the pseudogene TRBV3-2) and TRBJ2-3; the D gene is possibly TRBD2 (5 bases). The germline gives CDR1 LGHDT, CDR2 YNNKEL (reference sequence). Trimming took 3 bases from V and 5 from J, leaving 18 bases between them. This CDR3 contains 16 residues. The CDR3 reads CASSHRAGGGGDTQYF. The CDR3 nucleotides read TGTGCCAGCAGCCACCGGGCGGGCGGAGGCGGAGATACGCAGTATTTT.

The chain recombines TRBV24-1 with TRBJ2-3; D might be TRBD2 (6 bases). The V and J ends lost 4 bases and 5 bases respectively, with 12 bases between them. Per germline, CDR1 KGHDR and CDR2 SFDVKD. The CDR3 is 14 amino acids. CDR3: CATSEPTRGDTQYF. In DNA form, the CDR3 reads TGTGCCACCAGTGAACCGACTAGAGGAGATACGCAGTATTTT.

The CDR3 region has the DNA TGTGCCAGCAGTTCTTTGGGCGGGAGAACCACAGATACGCAGTATTTT. This translates into CASSSLGGRTTDTQYF. The rearrangement joins TRBV6-5 to TRBJ2-3; 7 bases are shared with TRBD2. V was pared by 4 bases and J by 2 bases, with 9 bases of the junction left unmatched. The CDR3 loop spans 16 amino acids. CDR1 and CDR2 from the germline V gene are MNHEY and SVGAGI.

V and J are TRBV2 and TRBJ2-1; D might be TRBD1 (7 bases). The ends were cut back, 6 bases at V and 7 bases at J, with 13 bases in the middle. CDR1 is SNHLY and CDR2 is FYNNEI in the germline V gene. CDR3 length equals 13 residues. The chain's CDR3 is CASRGAGQNEQFF. CDR3 DNA: TGTGCCAGCAGGGGGGCGGGACAGAATGAGCAGTTCTTC.

The chain is built from TRBV3-1 (or the pseudogene TRBV3-2) and TRBJ2-7, with TRBD2 matching over 8 bases. The CDR3 consists of 13 residues. V dropped 9 bases and J dropped 7; count of bases not matched to a gene: 11. CDR1 is LGHDT and CDR2 is YNNKEL in the germline V gene (reference sequence). The CDR3 sequence: CASSPGGDGEQYF. In DNA, the CDR3 is TGTGCCAGTTCACCGGGGGGGGATGGGGAGCAGTACTTC.

The genes are TRBV19 and TRBJ1-5; TRBD1 might be the D (6 bases). Trimming took off 1 base at V and 7 bases at J, with 11 bases between the two ends. Per the germline V gene, CDR1 is LNHDA and CDR2 is SQIVND (reference sequence). The CDR3 runs 14 residues. CDR3 DNA: TGTGCCAGTAGTATAGGAGGGAGGGGGCAGCCCCAGCATTTT. Translating it yields CASSIGGRGQPQHF.

This chain connects TRBV28 to TRBJ1-2; TRBD1 agrees at 10 bases. Trimming removed 6 bases from V and 5 bases from J; junction bases left unmatched: 6. Germline V gives CDR1 MDHEN, CDR2 SYDVKM. The CDR3 spans 14 residues. In nucleotides, the CDR3 is TGTGCCAGCAGCGTACCGGGACAGGGGTATGGCTACACCTTC. Its protein is CASSVPGQGYGYTF.

This clone was observed a few times. The V call is TRBV27, the J call TRBJ2-7; D not resolved. This CDR3 contains 13 residues. V lost 5 bases, J lost 3 bases, and 11 bases lay in between. Per germline, CDR1 MNHEY and CDR2 SMNVEV (reference sequence). The CDR3 sequence: CASSSRNSYEQYF. The CDR3 region has the DNA TGTGCCAGCAGTAGCAGGAATAGCTACGAGCAGTACTTC.

The chain combines TRBV2 with TRBJ1-1; TRBD1 matches at 11 bases. The V gene end was trimmed by 7 bases and the J gene end by 4 bases; junction bases not matched to a gene: 17. This CDR3 is built from 18 residues. Germline loops: CDR1 SNHLY, CDR2 FYNNEI. CDR3 bases: TGTGCCAGCAACCTAGTTATAGGACAGGGGGCACTGGGCACTGAAGCTTTCTTT. Protein sequence: CASNLVIGQGALGTEAFF.

The chain joins TRBV5-1 to TRBJ1-6, with 7 bases that match TRBD1. Germline-derived CDR1 and CDR2 are SGHRS and YFSETQ. The CDR3 covers 15 residues. The ends lost 0 bases at V and 8 bases at J; junction bases unmatched: 5. CDR3 loop: CASSLGGTEDSPLHF. In DNA, the CDR3 is TGCGCCAGCAGCTTGGGCGGGACAGAGGATTCACCCCTCCACTTT.

The chain joins TRBV5-1 to TRBJ2-1; D possibly corresponds to TRBD1 (6 bases). CDR1 SGHRS and CDR2 YFSETQ come from the germline V gene. This CDR3 has 14 residues. Between the trimmed V and J ends, which lost 6 bases and 0 bases, there was a span of 10 bases. The CDR3 DNA is TGCGCCAGCACTGACAGGAGCTCCTACAATGAGCAGTTCTTC. Translation: CASTDRSSYNEQFF.